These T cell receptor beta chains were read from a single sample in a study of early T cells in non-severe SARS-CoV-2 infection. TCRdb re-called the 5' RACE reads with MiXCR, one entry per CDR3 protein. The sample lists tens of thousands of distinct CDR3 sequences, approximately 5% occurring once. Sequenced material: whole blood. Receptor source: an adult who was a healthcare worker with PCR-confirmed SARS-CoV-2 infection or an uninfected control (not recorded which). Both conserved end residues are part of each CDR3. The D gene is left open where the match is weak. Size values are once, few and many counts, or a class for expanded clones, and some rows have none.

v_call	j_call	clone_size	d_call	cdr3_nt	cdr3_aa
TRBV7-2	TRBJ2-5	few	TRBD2	TGTGCCAGCAGCTTAGTGGGGCGGGCTAGCGGGGGACAAGAGACCCAGTACTTC	CASSLVGRASGGQETQYF
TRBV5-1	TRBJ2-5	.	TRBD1	TGCGCCAGCAGCTTGGATGGACAGGGTCAAGAGACCCAGTACTTC	CASSLDGQGQETQYF
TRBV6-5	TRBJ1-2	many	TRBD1	TGTGCCAGCAGTTACTCGACAGGGGCCCTCTCTGGCTACACCTTC	CASSYSTGALSGYTF
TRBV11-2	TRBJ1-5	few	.	TGTGCCAGCAGCTTAAGAGGGACCGGTCGCAATCAGCCCCAGCATTTT	CASSLRGTGRNQPQHF
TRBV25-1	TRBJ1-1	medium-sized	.	TGTGCCAGCAGTGAATCTCAGACACCAGCTTTCTTT	CASSESQTPAFF
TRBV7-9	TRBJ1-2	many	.	TGTGCCAGCAGCTTGTCCCTACCGTCTCCTAACTATGGCTACACCTTC	CASSLSLPSPNYGYTF
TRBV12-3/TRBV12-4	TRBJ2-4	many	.	TGTGCCAGCAGTTCCCGACGCAGGGTGGGAGCCAAAAACATTCAGTACTTC	CASSSRRRVGAKNIQYF
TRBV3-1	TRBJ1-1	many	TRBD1	TGTGCCAGCAGCCAACCTAGGGACAGGGGGCATGCTTTCTTT	CASSQPRDRGHAFF
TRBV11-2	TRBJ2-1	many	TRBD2	TGTGCCAGCAGCTTAAATGCACTAGCGGGGGATCTCTCCTACAATGAGCAGTTCTTC	CASSLNALAGDLSYNEQFF
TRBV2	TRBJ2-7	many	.	TGTGCCAGCAGTGCGATGGGCCGTCCCATCCCCTACGAGCAGTACTTC	CASSAMGRPIPYEQYF
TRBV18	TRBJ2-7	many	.	TGTGCCAGCTCACCCCAGGGGGGTTCGTACGAGCAGTACTTC	CASSPQGGSYEQYF
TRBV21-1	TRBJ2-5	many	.	TGTGCCAGCAGAATTGGGGGAAGCAAGACCCAGTACTTC	CASRIGGSKTQYF
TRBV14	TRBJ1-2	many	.	TGTGCCAGCAGCCAATCCCGGGGAGGGTATGGCTACACCTTC	CASSQSRGGYGYTF
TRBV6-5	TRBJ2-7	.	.	TGTGCCAGCAGTTACAACCCTGGGGCACCCTACTACGAGCAGTACTTC	CASSYNPGAPYYEQYF
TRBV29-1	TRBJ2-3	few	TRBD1	TGCAGCGTCTCGGACAGGAGAGCTCCAGATACGCAGTATTTT	CSVSDRRAPDTQYF
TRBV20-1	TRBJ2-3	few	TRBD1	TGCAGTGCTAGACCGGGACAGGGGACAGATACGCAGTATTTT	CSARPGQGTDTQYF
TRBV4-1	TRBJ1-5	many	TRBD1	TGCGCCAGCAGCCAAGTGTATCAGGGGGCTGGGAATCAGCCCCAGCATTTT	CASSQVYQGAGNQPQHF
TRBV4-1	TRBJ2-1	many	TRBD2	TGCGCCAGCACCAGAGAGGGTAATCTAGCGGGGGGGCCCCTTAATGAGCAGTTCTTC	CASTREGNLAGGPLNEQFF
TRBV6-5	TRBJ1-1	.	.	TGTGCCAGCAGTTACTCGTCCTCCAGGGCTTTCTTT	CASSYSSSRAFF
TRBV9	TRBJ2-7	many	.	TGTGCCAGCAGCCCCCAAGGGACCCCCTACGAGCAGTACTTC	CASSPQGTPYEQYF
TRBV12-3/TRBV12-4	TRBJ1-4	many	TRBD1	TGTGCCAGCAGTTCCGGGACAGGGGCAACTAATGAAAAACTGTTTTTT	CASSSGTGATNEKLFF
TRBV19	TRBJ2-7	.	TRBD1	TGTGCCAGTAGCGACAGGGGGCAGTACTACGAGCAGTACTTC	CASSDRGQYYEQYF
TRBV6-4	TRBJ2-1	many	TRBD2	TGTGCCAGCAGCCGCGGGAGCGGGGGGGCCTACAATGAGCAGTTCTTC	CASSRGSGGAYNEQFF
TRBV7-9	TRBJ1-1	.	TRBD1	TGTGCCAGCAGCTTCGGGACAGCCTACACTGAAGCTTTCTTT	CASSFGTAYTEAFF
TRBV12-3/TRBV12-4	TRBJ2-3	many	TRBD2	TGTGCCAGCTGGCGGGGGAGCACAGATACGCAGTATTTT	CASWRGSTDTQYF
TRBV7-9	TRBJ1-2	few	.	TGTGCCAGCAGCCCAACAGGTTACGCTGGTTCCTTC	CASSPTGYAGSF
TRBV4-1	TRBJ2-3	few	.	TGCGCCAGCAGCCAAGGGATCGGAGGTACAGATACGCAGTATTTT	CASSQGIGGTDTQYF
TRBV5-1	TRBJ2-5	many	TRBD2	TGCGCCAGCAGTTTTAGCGGGGGCACTCCCGAAGAGACCCAGTACTTC	CASSFSGGTPEETQYF
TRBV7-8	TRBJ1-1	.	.	TGTGCCAGCAGCTTATCGGGGACTGAAGCTTTCTTT	CASSLSGTEAFF
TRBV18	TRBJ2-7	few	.	TGTGCCAGCTCACCTTGGACAGCCTACGAGCAGTACTTC	CASSPWTAYEQYF
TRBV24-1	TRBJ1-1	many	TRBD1	TGTGCCACCAGTGCGGACAGGGGGCTCACTGAAGCTTTCTTT	CATSADRGLTEAFF
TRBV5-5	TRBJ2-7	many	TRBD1	TGTGCCAGCAGCCCAGCGACAGGGGGATTCGAGCAGTACTTC	CASSPATGGFEQYF
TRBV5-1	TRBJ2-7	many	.	TGCGCCAGCAGCCGCGCCTACGAGCAGTACTTC	CASSRAYEQYF
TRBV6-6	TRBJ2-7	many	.	TGTGCCAGCAGTCGCGAGGGCCACGAGCAGTACTTC	CASSREGHEQYF
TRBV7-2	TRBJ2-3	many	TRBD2	TGTGCCAGCAGCCTGGAACAGCGGGGCGCCTTAGATACGCAGTATTTT	CASSLEQRGALDTQYF
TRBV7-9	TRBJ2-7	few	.	TGTGCCAGCAGCTTAGCGTCGGGGTCCGAGCAGTACTTC	CASSLASGSEQYF
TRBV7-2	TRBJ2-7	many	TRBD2	TGTGCCAGCAGCCCACCCGTAGTGCTAGCGGGGGTATGGTACTTC	CASSPPVVLAGVWYF
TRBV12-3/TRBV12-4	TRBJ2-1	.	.	TGTGCCAGCGGACGAGACCCGGGACTGGTAAACAATGAGCAGTTCTTC	CASGRDPGLVNNEQFF
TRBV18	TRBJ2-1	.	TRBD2	TGTGCCAGCTCACTAAGACTAGCGGGGGGCTATGAGCAGTTCTTC	CASSLRLAGGYEQFF
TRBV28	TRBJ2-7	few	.	TGTGCCAGCAGAGTACAGGGATTCGAGCAGTACTTC	CASRVQGFEQYF
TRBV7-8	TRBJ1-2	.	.	TGTGCCAGCAGCTTCTTTGAGGGGCCGGGCTATGGCTACACCTTC	CASSFFEGPGYGYTF
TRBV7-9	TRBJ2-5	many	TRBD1	TGTGCCAGCAGCTTAGCGGCAGGGGGCAGGGAGACCCAGTACTTC	CASSLAAGGRETQYF
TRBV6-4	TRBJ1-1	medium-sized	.	TGTGCCAGCAGTGATGGGCGTTCTGGAGGCACTGAAGCTTTCTTT	CASSDGRSGGTEAFF
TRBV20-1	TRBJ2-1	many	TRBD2	TGCAGTGCTAGAGGTCCGGGGGGTAACAATGAGCAGTTCTTC	CSARGPGGNNEQFF
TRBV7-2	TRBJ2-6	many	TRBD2	TGTGCCAGCAGCATGCTAGCGGGTCTCTCTGGGGCCAACGTCCTGACTTTC	CASSMLAGLSGANVLTF
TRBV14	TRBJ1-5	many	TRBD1	TGTGCCAGCAGCCAAGACCAGATATGGACAGGGGGCAACCATCAGCCCCAGCATTTT	CASSQDQIWTGGNHQPQHF
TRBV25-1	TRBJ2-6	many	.	TGTGCCAGCAGTGTAATGGGCTCTGGGGCCAACGTCCTGACTTTC	CASSVMGSGANVLTF
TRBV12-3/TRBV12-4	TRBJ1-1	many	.	TGTGCCAGCAGTTTAAGGACAGAGAACACTGAAGCTTTCTTT	CASSLRTENTEAFF
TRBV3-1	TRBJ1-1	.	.	TGTGCCAGCAGCCAAGTCGACCTCATGAACACTGAAGCTTTCTTT	CASSQVDLMNTEAFF
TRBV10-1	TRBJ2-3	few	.	TGCGCCAGCAGCGAGGGACTCACAGATACGCAGTATTTT	CASSEGLTDTQYF
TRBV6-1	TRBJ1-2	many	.	TGTGCCAGCAGAACCGGGTCCCATTATGGCTACACCTTC	CASRTGSHYGYTF
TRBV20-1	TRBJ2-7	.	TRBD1	TGCAGTGCTAGTGGGGACAGGGGCTACGAGCAGTACTTC	CSASGDRGYEQYF
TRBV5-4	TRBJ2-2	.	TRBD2	TGTGCCAGCTATCCCCGCCCAACTAGCGGTACCGGGGAGCTGTTTTTT	CASYPRPTSGTGELFF
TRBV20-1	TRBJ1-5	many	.	TGCAGTGCTAGTGCCTGGAGAAGCAATCAGCCCCAGCATTTT	CSASAWRSNQPQHF
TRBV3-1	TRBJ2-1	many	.	TGTGCCAGCAGCTCATACGAGGGTTCCCCATTCAATGAGCAGTTCTTC	CASSSYEGSPFNEQFF